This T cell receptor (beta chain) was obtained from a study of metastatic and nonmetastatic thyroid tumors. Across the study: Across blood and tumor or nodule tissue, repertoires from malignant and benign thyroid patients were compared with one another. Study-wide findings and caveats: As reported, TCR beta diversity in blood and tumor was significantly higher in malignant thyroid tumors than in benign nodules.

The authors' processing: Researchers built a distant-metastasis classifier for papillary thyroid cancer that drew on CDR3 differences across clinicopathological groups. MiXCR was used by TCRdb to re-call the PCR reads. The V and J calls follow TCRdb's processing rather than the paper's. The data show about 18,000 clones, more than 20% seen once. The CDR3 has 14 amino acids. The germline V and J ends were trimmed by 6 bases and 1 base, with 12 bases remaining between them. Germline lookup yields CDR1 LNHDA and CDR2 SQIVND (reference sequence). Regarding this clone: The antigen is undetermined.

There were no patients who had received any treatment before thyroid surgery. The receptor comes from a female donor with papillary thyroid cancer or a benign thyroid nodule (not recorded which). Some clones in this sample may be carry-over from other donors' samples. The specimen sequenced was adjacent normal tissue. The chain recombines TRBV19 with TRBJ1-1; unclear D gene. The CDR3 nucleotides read TGTGCCAGTAGCCAAGCAGCCAAGAACACTGAAGCTTTCTTT. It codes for CASSQAAKNTEAFF.